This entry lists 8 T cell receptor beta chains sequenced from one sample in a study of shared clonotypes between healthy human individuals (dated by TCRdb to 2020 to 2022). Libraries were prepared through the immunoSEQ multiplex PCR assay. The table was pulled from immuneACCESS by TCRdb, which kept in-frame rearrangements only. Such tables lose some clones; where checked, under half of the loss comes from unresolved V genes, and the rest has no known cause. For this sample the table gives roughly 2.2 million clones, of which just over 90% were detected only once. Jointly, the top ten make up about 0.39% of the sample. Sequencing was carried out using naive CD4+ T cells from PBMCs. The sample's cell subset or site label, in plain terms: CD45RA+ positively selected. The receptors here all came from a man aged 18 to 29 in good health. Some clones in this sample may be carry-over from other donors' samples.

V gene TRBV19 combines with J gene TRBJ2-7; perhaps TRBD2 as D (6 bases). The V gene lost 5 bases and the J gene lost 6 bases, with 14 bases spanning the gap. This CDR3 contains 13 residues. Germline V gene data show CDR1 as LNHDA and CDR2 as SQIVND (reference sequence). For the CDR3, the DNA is TGTGCCAGTAGTTCGCCGGGAGCGCGCGAGCAGTACTTC. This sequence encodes CASSSPGAREQYF.

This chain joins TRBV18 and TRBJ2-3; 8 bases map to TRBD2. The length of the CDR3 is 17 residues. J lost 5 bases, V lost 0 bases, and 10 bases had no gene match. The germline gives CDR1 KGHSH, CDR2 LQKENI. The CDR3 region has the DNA TGTGCCAGCTCACCACCTGATAGCGGGGTATCGGTAGATACGCAGTATTTT. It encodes CASSPPDSGVSVDTQYF.

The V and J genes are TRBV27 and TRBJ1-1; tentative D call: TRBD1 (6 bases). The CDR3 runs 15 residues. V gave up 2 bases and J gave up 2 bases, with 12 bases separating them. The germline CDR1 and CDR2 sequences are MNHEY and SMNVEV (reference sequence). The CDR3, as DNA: TGTGCCAGCAGTTTAAAGGGGGTGTTCAACACTGAAGCTTTCTTT. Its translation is CASSLKGVFNTEAFF.

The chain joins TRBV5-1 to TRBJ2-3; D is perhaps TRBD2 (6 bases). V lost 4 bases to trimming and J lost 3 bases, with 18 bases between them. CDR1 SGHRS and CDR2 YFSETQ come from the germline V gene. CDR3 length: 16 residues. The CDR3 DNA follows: TGCGCCAGCAGCACTGGGGACCGGGAGAGGACAGATACGCAGTATTTT. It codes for CASSTGDRERTDTQYF.

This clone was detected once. The CDR3 loop is CASSEGDRGLGGGYTF. The DNA of the CDR3 is TGTGCCAGCAGTGAGGGGGACAGGGGGCTGGGAGGTGGCTACACCTTC. The chain couples TRBV6-4 to TRBJ1-2; TRBD1 aligns across 12 bases. Germline trimming cut 3 bases from V and 7 bases from J; bases unmatched to any gene: 9. The V gene's germline CDR1 is MRHNA and CDR2 SNTAGT. The CDR3 is 16 residues long.

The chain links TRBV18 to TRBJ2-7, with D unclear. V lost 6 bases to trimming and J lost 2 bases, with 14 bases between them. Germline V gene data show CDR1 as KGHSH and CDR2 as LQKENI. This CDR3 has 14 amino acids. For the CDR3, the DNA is TGTGCCAGCTCGGTTATTGGGGTGGCCTACGAGCAGTACTTC. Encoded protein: CASSVIGVAYEQYF.

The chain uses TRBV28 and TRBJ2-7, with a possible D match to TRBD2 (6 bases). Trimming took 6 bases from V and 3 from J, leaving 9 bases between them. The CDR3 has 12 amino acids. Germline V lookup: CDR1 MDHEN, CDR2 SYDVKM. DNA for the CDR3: TGTGCCAGCAGCCGGGGGAACTACGAGCAGTACTTC. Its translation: CASSRGNYEQYF.

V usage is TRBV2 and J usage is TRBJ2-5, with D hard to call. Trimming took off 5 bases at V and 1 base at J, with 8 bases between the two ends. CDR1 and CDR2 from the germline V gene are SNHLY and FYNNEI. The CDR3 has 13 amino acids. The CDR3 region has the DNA TGTGCCAGCAGTATAGAAGTCCAAGAGACCCAGTACTTC. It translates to CASSIEVQETQYF.